A single sample gave rise to the 16 T cell receptor beta chains below, sequenced in a study of blood T cell repertoires in COVID-19. The protocol was immunoSEQ multiplex PCR, while the TCRdb copy is restricted to in-frame clones and leaves out a portion. The table lists 280,000 or so clones, over 85% of them singletons, with under 3% in the top ten. The sample was PBMCs or T cells enriched from blood (not recorded which). The receptors derive from a woman in her forties or fifties who had been exposed to COVID-19.

The rearrangement joins TRBV10-3 to TRBJ1-6, with D perhaps TRBD1 (6 bases). The CDR3 is made up of 13 amino acids. Trimming cost V 5 bases and J 5 bases, with 7 bases left between them. Germline V gene data show CDR1 as ENHRY and CDR2 as SYGVKD. As DNA, the CDR3 is TGTGCCATCAGTCAGGGGCATAATTCACCCCTCCACTTT. It encodes CAISQGHNSPLHF.

This clone was recorded once. This rearrangement joins TRBV11-3 to TRBJ1-1; D is unresolved. Germline CDR1 is SGHNT and CDR2 is YENEEA. Trimming took 0 bases from V and 3 from J, leaving 5 bases between them. The CDR3 covers 13 residues. The CDR3 nucleotides are TGTGCCAGCAGCTTAGATCCGTACACTGAAGCTTTCTTT. This codes for CASSLDPYTEAFF.

The rearrangement uses TRBV5-1 and TRBJ2-1; 8 bases map to TRBD2. Germline trimming cut 4 bases from V and 7 bases from J; bases unmatched to any gene: 10. CDR3 length: 15 residues. Per germline, CDR1 SGHRS and CDR2 YFSETQ. CDR3 loop: CASSPLAGTGNEQFF. The CDR3 DNA reads TGCGCCAGCAGCCCATTAGCGGGGACTGGAAATGAGCAGTTCTTC. Supplemented by reference TRBV5-1 and TRBJ2-1, the full variable domain reads KAGVTQTPRYLIKTRGQQVTLSCSPISGHRSVSWYQQTPGQGLQFLFEYFSETQRNKGNFPGRFSGRQFSNSRSEMNVSTLELGDSALYLCASSPLAGTGNEQFFGPGTRLTVL.

This rearrangement joins TRBV20-1 to TRBJ2-5; D perhaps matches TRBD1 (5 bases). The length of the CDR3 is 11 residues. The V end was cut by 2 bases, the J end by 5 bases, with 6 bases between. Germline CDR1 is DFQATT and CDR2 is SNEGSKA (reference sequence). CDR3 DNA sequence: TGCAGTGCTAGACAGGGCGAGACCCAGTACTTC. Protein sequence: CSARQGETQYF.

The chain combines TRBV7-2 with TRBJ2-5; TRBD2 matches at 8 bases. CDR1 is SGHTA, CDR2 FQGNSA, per germline. The CDR3 contains 16 residues. V lost 5 bases, J lost 5 bases, and 13 bases stayed unmatched. DNA for the CDR3: TGTGCCAGCAGCCCCCGGGGGCGGGGGGTTTGGGAGACCCAGTACTTC. It specifies CASSPRGRGVWETQYF.

V and J are TRBV19 and TRBJ1-6, with D possibly TRBD1 on 5 matching bases. With 6 bases removed from V and 5 bases from J, the gap between germline ends came to 14 bases. The germline V gene has CDR1 LNHDA and CDR2 SQIVND (reference sequence). This CDR3 is built from 15 residues. This CDR3 is CASREQGANNSPLHF. DNA of the CDR3: TGTGCCAGTAGGGAACAAGGGGCTAATAATTCACCCCTCCACTTT.

This clone was counted only a few times. J is TRBJ1-6 and V is TRBV15, with a tentative D call TRBD1 (6 bases). V was pared by 2 bases and J by 3 bases, with 8 bases between. There are 15 residues in the CDR3. From germline, CDR1 is LNHNV and CDR2 YYDKDF (reference sequence). In nucleotides, the CDR3 is TGTGCCACCAGCAGATTGGGACACTATAATTCACCCCTCCACTTT. The encoded protein is CATSRLGHYNSPLHF.

The chain combines TRBV10-3 with TRBJ2-7; no firm D call. Germline lookup yields CDR1 ENHRY and CDR2 SYGVKD. V lost 6 bases and J lost 3, with 12 bases in between. This CDR3 comprises 13 residues. CDR3 loop: CAIRQTEDYEQYF. CDR3 nucleotide sequence: TGTGCCATCAGACAGACGGAAGACTACGAGCAGTACTTC.

Here the CDR3 DNA reads TGTGCCAGCAGTCGAATAGGACTCCGCGTCGAGCAGTACTTC. This encodes CASSRIGLRVEQYF. The chain joins TRBV6-5 to TRBJ2-7; tentatively, D is TRBD2 (5 bases). CDR3 size: 14 residues. Germline CDR1 reads MNHEY; CDR2 reads SVGAGI. Trimming stripped 5 bases from V and 6 bases from J, with 17 bases between.

The chain recombines TRBV5-6 with TRBJ2-2, with D possibly being TRBD1 (6 bases). The CDR3 is 14 amino acids. The V end lost 0 bases, the J end lost 7 bases, and 10 bases lay between the germline ends. The germline V gene has CDR1 SGHDT and CDR2 YYEEEE. In DNA form, the CDR3 reads TGTGCCAGCAGCTTGGGGGGGCCGAACGGGGAGCTGTTTTTT. It specifies CASSLGGPNGELFF. Based on the CDR3 plus reference TRBV5-6 and TRBJ2-2, the full variable domain is DAGVTQSPTHLIKTRGQQVTLRCSPKSGHDTVSWYQQALGQGPQFIFQYYEEEERQRGNFPDRFSGHQFPNYSSELNVNALLLGDSALYLCASSLGGPNGELFFGEGSRLTVL.

The chain uses TRBV4-1 and TRBJ2-5; 7 nucleotides line up with TRBD2. The germline gives CDR1 MGHRA, CDR2 YSYEKL. The CDR3 covers 16 residues. V was clipped by 1 base and J by 5 bases; unmatched bases: 10. CDR3 amino acids: CASSQVDSRGGETQYF. The CDR3 bases are TGCGCCAGCAGCCAAGTTGATTCCCGGGGAGGGGAGACCCAGTACTTC.

This clone was counted a single time. The CDR3 region has the DNA TGTGCCAGCAGACCCTGGACAGGGAATATGAACACTGAAGCTTTCTTT. Its translation: CASRPWTGNMNTEAFF. The rearrangement uses TRBV2 and TRBJ1-1; 8 bases are shared with TRBD1. J was trimmed by 0 bases and V by 6 bases; bases with no gene match: 9. The germline CDR1 and CDR2 sequences are SNHLY and FYNNEI. This CDR3 has 16 residues.

V gene TRBV3-1 (or the pseudogene TRBV3-2) combines with J gene TRBJ2-1; 10 nucleotides agree with TRBD1. With V trimmed by 5 bases and J by 4 bases, 8 bases remained unmatched. Germline lookup yields CDR1 LGHDT and CDR2 YNNKEL (reference sequence). The CDR3 is 16 amino acids. The CDR3 reads CASSTRDRGTYNEQFF. The CDR3 region has the DNA TGTGCCAGCAGCACACGGGACAGGGGAACTTACAATGAGCAGTTCTTC.

This sequence joins TRBV28 and TRBJ1-5; D is possibly TRBD1 (5 bases). This CDR3 has 15 residues. Germline lookup yields CDR1 MDHEN and CDR2 SYDVKM. V dropped 8 bases and J dropped 3 bases, with 17 bases sitting between them. CDR3 in DNA: TGTGCCAGCTCGATGGGCAGGGCGCCCAATCAGCCCCAGCATTTT. Translating it yields CASSMGRAPNQPQHF. Full variable domain (remainder filled in from reference TRBV28 and TRBJ1-5): DVKVTQSSRYLVKRTGEKVFLECVQDMDHENMFWYRQDPGLGLRLIYFSYDVKMKEKGDIPEGYSVSREKKERFSLILESASTNQTSMYLCASSMGRAPNQPQHFGDGTRLSIL.

The chain joins TRBV20-1 to TRBJ2-7, with D maybe TRBD2 (6 bases). Germline-derived CDR1 and CDR2 are DFQATT and SNEGSKA (reference sequence). The CDR3 length is 15 residues. V was clipped by 3 bases and J by 5 bases, with 20 bases between them. CDR3 bases: TGCAGTGCTAGTCGGCAGGCAGGGAGGACCAACGAGCAGTACTTC. Its protein is CSASRQAGRTNEQYF.

V is TRBV5-6 and J is TRBJ2-3, with 7 bases aligning to TRBD1. The CDR3 length is 15 residues. Per the germline V gene, CDR1 is SGHDT and CDR2 is YYEEEE. V trimming: 4 bases; J trimming: 4 bases; junction bases outside the gene matches: 9. The CDR3 nucleotides are TGTGCCAGCAGCGAGACAGGGCTTTTAGCAGATACGCAGTATTTT. It encodes CASSETGLLADTQYF.